The clone carrying this TCR beta chain was recorded only once. Sequencing used immunoSEQ multiplex PCR; TCRdb keeps in-frame clones, though not all of them. In the table there are 150,000 to 200,000 clones, roughly 86% of which are singletons. This sample stems from a study of blood T cell repertoires in COVID-19. As for the study in general: The United States, Italy and Spain were the sources of the acute and convalescent COVID-19 samples.

Germline CDR1 SGHTA, CDR2 FQGNSA. The CDR3 covers 18 residues. Unmatched junction bases numbered 13, after V lost 0 bases and J lost 5 bases. The genes are TRBV7-2 and TRBJ2-7; 10 nucleotides align to TRBD1. Material: PBMCs or T cells enriched from blood (not recorded which). The sequence derives from a woman in her forties in a cohort exposed to, infected with or recovered from COVID-19 (not recorded which). CDR3: CASSLARRDRGARDEQYF. DNA for the CDR3: TGTGCCAGCAGCTTAGCCCGACGGGACAGGGGCGCCCGGGACGAGCAGTACTTC.